One sample yielded the 21 T cell receptor beta chains listed below, sequenced in a study of cytomegalovirus exposure and HLA in healthy donors. 60 Vbeta and 13 Jbeta primers were used in PCR. Sequencing used immunoSEQ multiplex PCR; TCRdb keeps in-frame clones, though not all of them. The data contain 50,000 or so clones, around 70% of them singletons. The specimen sequenced was PBMCs. Every receptor here comes from a woman in her fifties or sixties in good health and CMV-seronegative.

J is TRBJ2-2 and V is TRBV2; 12 positions agree with TRBD2. CDR3 length: 17 amino acids. CDR1 and CDR2 (germline): SNHLY, FYNNEI. J gave up 2 bases and V 2 bases, and 3 bases lay outside the gene matches. The CDR3 DNA is TGTGCCAGCAGTGAAATCGGACTAGCGGGAAACACCGGGGAGCTGTTTTTT. Its protein product is CASSEIGLAGNTGELFF.

This clone occurred a few times. The chain recombines TRBV19 with TRBJ2-5; D possibly corresponds to TRBD1 (5 bases). From germline, CDR1 is LNHDA and CDR2 SQIVND (reference sequence). The CDR3 length is 11 residues. V lost 4 bases, J lost 7 bases, and 7 bases lay in between. CDR3 coding DNA: TGTGCCAGTAGTACCCAGGGGACCCAGTACTTC. Translating gives CASSTQGTQYF. Looking up the rest from reference TRBV19 and TRBJ2-5 gives the full variable domain: DGGITQSPKYLFRKEGQNVTLSCEQNLNHDAMYWYRQDPGQGLRLIYYSQIVNDFQKGDIAEGYSVSREKKESFPLTVTSAQKNPTAFYLCASSTQGTQYFGPGTRLLVL.

This chain connects TRBV11-2 to TRBJ2-3, with 9 bases aligning to TRBD2. The CDR3 is 17 residues long. J was trimmed by 3 bases and V by 0 bases; bases with no gene match: 7. The germline gives CDR1 SGHAT, CDR2 FQNNGV. DNA of the CDR3: TGTGCCAGCAGCTTAGATGCTACTAGCGGGTCTACAGATACGCAGTATTTT. Its protein product is CASSLDATSGSTDTQYF.

The chain employs TRBV7-9 and TRBJ2-2, with D perhaps matching TRBD1 (5 bases). Germline V CDR1 and CDR2: SEHNR, FQNEAQ (reference sequence). Trimming removed 7 bases at V and 4 bases at J, with 13 bases between. The CDR3 loop spans 14 amino acids. CDR3 loop: CASTQDRSTGELFF. CDR3 sequence (DNA): TGTGCCAGCACCCAAGACAGAAGCACCGGGGAGCTGTTTTTT. The full variable domain, rest sourced from reference TRBV7-9 and TRBJ2-2, is DTGVSQNPRHKITKRGQNVTFRCDPISEHNRLYWYRQTLGQGPEFLTYFQNEAQLEKSRLLSDRFSAERPKGSFSTLEIQRTEQGDSAMYLCASTQDRSTGELFFGEGSRLTVL.

V and J are TRBV9 and TRBJ2-3; TRBD1 is a possible D gene (6 bases). The CDR3 is 14 residues long. With 0 bases removed from V and 4 bases from J, the gap between germline ends came to 9 bases. The germline gives CDR1 SGDLS, CDR2 YYNGEE. The CDR3 loop is CASSVVGGADTQYF. The DNA of the CDR3 is TGTGCCAGCAGCGTAGTTGGGGGCGCAGATACGCAGTATTTT.

The chain joins TRBV7-9 to TRBJ2-6; TRBD1 might be the D (5 bases). The CDR3 totals 16 residues. CDR1 is SEHNR, CDR2 FQNEAQ, per germline (reference sequence). The germline V and J ends were trimmed by 5 bases and 4 bases, with 15 bases remaining between them. The CDR3 loop reads CASSDPTVRGANVLTF. CDR3 sequence (DNA): TGTGCCAGCAGCGACCCGACAGTACGAGGGGCCAACGTCCTGACTTTC.

This clone has just a few counts. The rearrangement uses TRBV28 and TRBJ2-3; perhaps TRBD1 as D (6 bases). Germline CDR1 is MDHEN and CDR2 is SYDVKM. Trimming removed 3 bases from V and 3 bases from J, with 13 bases in between. The CDR3 sequence is 15 residues long. The DNA of the CDR3 is TGTGCCAGCAGTTTGCCCACAGGGTTAACAGATACGCAGTATTTT. As protein: CASSLPTGLTDTQYF.

The chain joins TRBV4-2 to TRBJ2-7, with TRBD2 identical over 10 bases. Germline trimming cut 5 bases from V and 0 bases from J; bases unmatched to any gene: 7. Looked up from germline, CDR1 is LGHNA and CDR2 is YNFKEQ. The CDR3 extends over 16 amino acids. The CDR3 coding sequence is TGTGCCAGCAGCTCTTGGACTAGCGGTCGCTCCTACGAGCAGTACTTC. This encodes CASSSWTSGRSYEQYF.

Details on this clone: One junction end does not reproduce the germline sequence, and a read error may be involved. The rearrangement joins TRBV27 to TRBJ1-4; possibly TRBD1 for D (5 bases). Germline CDR1 is MNHEY and CDR2 is SMNVEV (reference sequence). The CDR3 extends over 14 amino acids. The CDR3 coding sequence is TGTGCCAACAGTCCCCGTGCGGGGGGGGAAAAACTGTTTTTT. This gives the protein CANSPRAGGEKLFF.

In this sample, this clone turned up once. This chain uses TRBV5-4 with TRBJ2-7, with 12 nucleotides matching TRBD2. V was clipped by 0 bases and J by 4 bases; unmatched bases: 5. This CDR3 is 16 amino acids long. Germline CDR1 is SGHNT and CDR2 is YYREEE (reference sequence). The CDR3 reads CASSLGTSGAAYEQYF. For the CDR3, the DNA is TGTGCCAGCAGCTTGGGGACTAGCGGGGCGGCTTACGAGCAGTACTTC.

The chain links TRBV30 to TRBJ1-1; 7 nucleotides align to TRBD1. The CDR3 spans 13 residues. The junction had 6 bases not matched to a gene; V was cut back by 4 bases and J by 4 bases. Germline CDR1 GTSNPN, CDR2 SVGIG (reference sequence). DNA of the CDR3: TGTGCCTGGACCCCCGACAGGGCCACTGAAGCTTTCTTT. It translates to CAWTPDRATEAFF.

The chain joins TRBV5-4 to TRBJ2-5, with 13 bases matching TRBD2. Trimming cost V 4 bases and J 5 bases; bases outside gene matches: 5. Germline lookup yields CDR1 SGHNT and CDR2 YYREEE (reference sequence). CDR3 length: 15 residues. The CDR3: CASSEGTSGIETQYF. The DNA of the CDR3 is TGTGCCAGCAGCGAGGGGACTAGCGGGATCGAGACCCAGTACTTC.

This clone was seen a handful of times. The chain links TRBV5-4 to TRBJ2-2, with D hard to call. V was pared by 3 bases and J by 3 bases, with 15 bases between. Germline lookup yields CDR1 SGHNT and CDR2 YYREEE (reference sequence). The CDR3 covers 16 residues. The DNA of the CDR3 is TGTGCCAGCAGCTCGCACCAGGTTGCTGACACCGGGGAGCTGTTTTTT. Protein sequence: CASSSHQVADTGELFF.

The chain has TRBV7-9 and TRBJ2-6; TRBD1 matches at 12 bases. Germline V gene sequence: CDR1 SEHNR, CDR2 FQNEAQ (reference sequence). V trimming: 5 bases; J trimming: 0 bases; junction bases outside the gene matches: 8. This CDR3 spans 19 amino acids. The CDR3 bases are TGTGCCAGCAGCCTCATCCCGGGACAGGGGGCCTCTGGGGCCAACGTCCTGACTTTC. It is translated as CASSLIPGQGASGANVLTF.

The rearrangement links TRBV9 to TRBJ2-3, with a possible D match to TRBD2 (6 bases). Germline values: CDR1 SGDLS, CDR2 YYNGEE. The CDR3 sequence is 15 residues long. V was trimmed by 0 bases and J by 0 bases, leaving 8 bases between them. As DNA, the CDR3 is TGTGCCAGCAGCGTAGACGGGACTAGCACAGATACGCAGTATTTT. This gives the protein CASSVDGTSTDTQYF.

J is TRBJ2-1 and V is TRBV2; D possibly corresponds to TRBD2 (7 bases). Deletions cut 6 bases from V and 5 bases from J, with 14 bases between. This CDR3 has 14 amino acids. Germline V gene lookup returns CDR1 SNHLY and CDR2 FYNNEI. The CDR3 sequence: CASRGGGVNNEQFF. In DNA form, the CDR3 reads TGTGCCAGCAGAGGGGGGGGCGTAAACAATGAGCAGTTCTTC.

The chain has TRBV6-5 and TRBJ2-3; no clear D gene. Germline CDR1 reads MNHEY; CDR2 reads SVGAGI. The length of the CDR3 is 12 residues. V gave up 8 bases and J gave up 0 bases, with 6 bases separating them. The CDR3 sequence is CASRTSTDTQYF. CDR3 nucleotide sequence: TGTGCCAGCCGTACTAGCACAGATACGCAGTATTTT.

V gene TRBV4-3 combines with J gene TRBJ1-6; D not certain. V lost 1 base and J 8 bases, leaving 15 bases between the germline ends. This CDR3 has 16 amino acids. CDR1 and CDR2 (germline): LGHNA, YSLEER. CDR3 sequence reads: CASSQGRGLTDSPLHF. CDR3 sequence (DNA): TGCGCCAGCAGCCAAGGACGGGGTCTAACGGATTCACCCCTCCACTTT.

The genes are TRBV5-6 and TRBJ2-4; no reliable D call. The germline V and J ends were trimmed by 3 bases and 4 bases, with 8 bases remaining between them. CDR3 size: 13 residues. CDR1 is SGHDT and CDR2 is YYEEEE in the germline V gene. The CDR3 here is CASSSVSKNIQYF. DNA for the CDR3: TGTGCCAGCAGCTCGGTGTCGAAAAACATTCAGTACTTC.

The chain recombines TRBV2 with TRBJ1-4, with a possible D match to TRBD1 (6 bases). Trimming removed 8 bases at V and 7 bases at J, with 14 bases between. The CDR3 is 13 amino acids. The germline CDR1 and CDR2 sequences are SNHLY and FYNNEI. CDR3 nucleotides: TGTGCCAGCGAGGCAGGGGCTTTTGAAAAACTGTTTTTT. It encodes CASEAGAFEKLFF. Supplemented by reference TRBV2 and TRBJ1-4, the full variable domain reads EPEVTQTPSHQVTQMGQEVILRCVPISNHLYFYWYRQILGQKVEFLVSFYNNEISEKSEIFDDQFSVERPDGSNFTLKIRSTKLEDSAMYFCASEAGAFEKLFFGSGTQLSVL.

This chain uses TRBV14 with TRBJ1-1; no reliable D call. Trimming cost V 1 base and J 11 bases, with 11 bases left between them. The CDR3 covers 12 residues. Per the germline V gene, CDR1 is SGHDN and CDR2 is FVKESK. CDR3 sequence: CASSQVFGRAFF. The CDR3 region has the DNA TGTGCCAGCAGCCAAGTTTTCGGGAGGGCTTTCTTT.